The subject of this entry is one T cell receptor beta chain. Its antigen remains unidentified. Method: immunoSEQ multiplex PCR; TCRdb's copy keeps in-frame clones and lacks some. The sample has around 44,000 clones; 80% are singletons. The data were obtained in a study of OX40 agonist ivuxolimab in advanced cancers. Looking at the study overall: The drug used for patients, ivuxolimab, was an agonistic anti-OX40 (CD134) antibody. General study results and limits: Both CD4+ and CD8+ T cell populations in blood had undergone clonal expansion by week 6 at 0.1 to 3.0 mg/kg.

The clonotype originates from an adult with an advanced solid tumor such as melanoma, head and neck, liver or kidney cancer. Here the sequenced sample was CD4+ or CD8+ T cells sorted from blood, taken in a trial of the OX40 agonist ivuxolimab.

The CDR3 loop reads CASSLGASTGGQPQHF. The CDR3 nucleotides read TGTGCCAGCAGTTTAGGGGCGTCTACAGGGGGTCAGCCCCAGCATTTT. The chain has TRBV27 and TRBJ1-5, with 8 nucleotides matching TRBD1. Germline CDR1 MNHEY, CDR2 SMNVEV (reference sequence). This CDR3 has 16 amino acids. V shed 2 bases, J shed 6 bases, and the junction held 9 bases outside the gene matches.